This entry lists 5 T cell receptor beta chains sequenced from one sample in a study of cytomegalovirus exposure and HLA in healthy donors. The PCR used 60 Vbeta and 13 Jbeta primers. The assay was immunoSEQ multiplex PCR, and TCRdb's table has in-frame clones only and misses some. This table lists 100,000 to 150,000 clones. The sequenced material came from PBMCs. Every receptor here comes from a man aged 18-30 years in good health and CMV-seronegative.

This chain's CDR3 is CASSVGPRGNTEAFF. DNA of the CDR3: TGTGCCAGCAGCGTGGGACCCCGGGGGAACACTGAAGCTTTCTTT. The V call is TRBV5-6, the J call TRBJ1-1, with a weak D call TRBD1 (5 bases). The CDR3 runs 15 residues. Trimming stripped 4 bases from V and 1 base from J, with 14 bases between. Looked up from germline, CDR1 is SGHDT and CDR2 is YYEEEE.

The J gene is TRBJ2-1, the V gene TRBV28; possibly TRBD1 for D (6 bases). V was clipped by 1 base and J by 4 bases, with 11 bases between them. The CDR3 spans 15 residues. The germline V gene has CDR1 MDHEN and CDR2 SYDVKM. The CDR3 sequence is CASSLSGQIYNEQFF. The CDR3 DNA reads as TGTGCCAGCAGTTTATCAGGACAGATTTACAATGAGCAGTTCTTC. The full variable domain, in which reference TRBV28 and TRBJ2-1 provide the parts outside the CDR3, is DVKVTQSSRYLVKRTGEKVFLECVQDMDHENMFWYRQDPGLGLRLIYFSYDVKMKEKGDIPEGYSVSREKKERFSLILESASTNQTSMYLCASSLSGQIYNEQFFGPGTRLTVL.

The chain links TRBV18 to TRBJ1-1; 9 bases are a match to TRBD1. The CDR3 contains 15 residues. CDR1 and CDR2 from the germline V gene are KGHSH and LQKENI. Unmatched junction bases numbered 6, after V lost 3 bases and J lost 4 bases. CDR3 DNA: TGTGCCAGCTCACCGATAGACAGGGGGTTCACTGAAGCTTTCTTT. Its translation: CASSPIDRGFTEAFF.

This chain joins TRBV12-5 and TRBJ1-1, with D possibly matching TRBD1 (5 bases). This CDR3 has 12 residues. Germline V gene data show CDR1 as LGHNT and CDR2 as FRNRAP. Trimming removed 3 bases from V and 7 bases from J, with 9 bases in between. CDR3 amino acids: CASGFPQGEAFF. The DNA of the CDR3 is TGTGCTAGTGGTTTCCCTCAGGGTGAAGCTTTCTTT. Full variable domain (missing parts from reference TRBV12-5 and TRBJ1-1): DARVTQTPRHKVTEMGQEVTMRCQPILGHNTVFWYRQTMMQGLELLAYFRNRAPLDDSGMPKDRFSAEMPDATLATLKIQPSEPRDSAVYFCASGFPQGEAFFGQGTRLTVV.

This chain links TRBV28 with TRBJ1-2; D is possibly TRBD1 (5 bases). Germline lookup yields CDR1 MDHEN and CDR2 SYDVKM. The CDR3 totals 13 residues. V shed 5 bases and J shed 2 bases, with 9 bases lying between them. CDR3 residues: CASSRTQNYGYTF. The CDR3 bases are TGTGCCAGCAGTCGGACACAAAACTATGGCTACACCTTC.